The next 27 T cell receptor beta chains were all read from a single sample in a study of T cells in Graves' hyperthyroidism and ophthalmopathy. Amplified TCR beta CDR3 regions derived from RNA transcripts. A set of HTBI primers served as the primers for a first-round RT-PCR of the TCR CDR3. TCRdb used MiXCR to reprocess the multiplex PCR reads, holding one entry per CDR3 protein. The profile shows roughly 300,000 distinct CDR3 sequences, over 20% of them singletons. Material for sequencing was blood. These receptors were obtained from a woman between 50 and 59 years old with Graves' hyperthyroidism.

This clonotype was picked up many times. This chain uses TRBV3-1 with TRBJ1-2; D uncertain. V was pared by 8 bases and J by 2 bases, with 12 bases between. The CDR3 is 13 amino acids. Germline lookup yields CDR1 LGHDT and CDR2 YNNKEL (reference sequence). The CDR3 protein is CASLGNENYGYTF. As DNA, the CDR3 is TGTGCCAGCCTCGGCAACGAGAACTATGGCTACACCTTC.

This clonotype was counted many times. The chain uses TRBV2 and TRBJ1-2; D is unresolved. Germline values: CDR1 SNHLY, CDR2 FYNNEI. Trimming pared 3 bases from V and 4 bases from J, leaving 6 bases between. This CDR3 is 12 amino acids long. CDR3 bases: TGTGCCAGCAGTGACAGAATCTATGGCTACACCTTC. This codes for CASSDRIYGYTF.

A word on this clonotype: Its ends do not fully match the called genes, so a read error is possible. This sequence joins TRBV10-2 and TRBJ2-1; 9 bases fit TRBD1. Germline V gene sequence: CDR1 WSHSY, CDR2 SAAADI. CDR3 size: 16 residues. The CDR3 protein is CASSRLQGQGLREQSF. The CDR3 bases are TGCGCCAGCAGTCGCCTACAGGGACAGGGACTTCGTGAGCAGTCCTTC.

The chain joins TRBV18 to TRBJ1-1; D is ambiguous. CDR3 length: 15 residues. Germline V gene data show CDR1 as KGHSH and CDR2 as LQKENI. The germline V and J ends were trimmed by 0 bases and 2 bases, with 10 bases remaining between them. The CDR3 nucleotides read TGTGCCAGCTCACCACCGGCCTTCGGTAACACTGAAGCTTTCTTT. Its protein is CASSPPAFGNTEAFF.

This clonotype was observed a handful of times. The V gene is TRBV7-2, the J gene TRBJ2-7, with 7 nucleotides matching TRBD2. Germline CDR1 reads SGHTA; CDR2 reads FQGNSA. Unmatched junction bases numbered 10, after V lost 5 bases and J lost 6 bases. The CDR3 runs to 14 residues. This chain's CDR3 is CASSNFGGGSEQYF. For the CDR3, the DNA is TGTGCCAGCAGCAACTTTGGCGGGGGTAGCGAGCAGTACTTC.

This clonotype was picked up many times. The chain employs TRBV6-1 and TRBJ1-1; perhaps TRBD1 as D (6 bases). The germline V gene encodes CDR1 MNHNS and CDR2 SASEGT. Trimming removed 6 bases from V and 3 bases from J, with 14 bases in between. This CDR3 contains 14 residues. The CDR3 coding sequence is TGTGCCAGCAGGTCCGGGACAATCCACACTGAAGCTTTCTTT. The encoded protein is CASRSGTIHTEAFF.

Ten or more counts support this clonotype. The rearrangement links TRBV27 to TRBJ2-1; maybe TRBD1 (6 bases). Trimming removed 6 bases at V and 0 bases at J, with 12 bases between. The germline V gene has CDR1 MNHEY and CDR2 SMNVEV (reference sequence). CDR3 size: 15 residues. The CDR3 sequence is CASRQTGSSYNEQFF. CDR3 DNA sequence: TGTGCCAGCAGGCAGACAGGCAGCTCCTACAATGAGCAGTTCTTC.

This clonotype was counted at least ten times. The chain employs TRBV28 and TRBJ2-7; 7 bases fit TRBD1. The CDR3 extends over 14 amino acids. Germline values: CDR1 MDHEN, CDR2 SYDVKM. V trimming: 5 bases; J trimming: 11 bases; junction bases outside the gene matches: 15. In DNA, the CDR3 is TGTGCCAGCAGTCTTCAAAAGACAGGGTCTTTAAAGTACTTC. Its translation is CASSLQKTGSLKYF.

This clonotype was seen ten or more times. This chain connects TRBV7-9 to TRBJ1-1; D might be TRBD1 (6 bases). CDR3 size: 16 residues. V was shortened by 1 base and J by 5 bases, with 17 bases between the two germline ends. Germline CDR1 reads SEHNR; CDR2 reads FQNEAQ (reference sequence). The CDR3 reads CASSLDRVRGGTEAFF. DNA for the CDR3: TGTGCCAGCAGCTTAGATCGCGTCAGGGGTGGTACTGAAGCTTTCTTT.

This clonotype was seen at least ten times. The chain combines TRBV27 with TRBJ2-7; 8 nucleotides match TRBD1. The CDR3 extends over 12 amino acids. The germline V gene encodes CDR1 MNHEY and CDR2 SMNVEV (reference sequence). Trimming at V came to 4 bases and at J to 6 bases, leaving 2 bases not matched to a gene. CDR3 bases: TGTGCCAGCAGTTCGACAGGGGCCGAGCAGTACTTC. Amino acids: CASSSTGAEQYF.

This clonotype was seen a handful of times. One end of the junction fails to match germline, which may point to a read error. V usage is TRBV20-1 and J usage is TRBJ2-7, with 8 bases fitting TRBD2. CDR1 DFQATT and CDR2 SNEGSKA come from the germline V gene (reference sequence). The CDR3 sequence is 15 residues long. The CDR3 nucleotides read TGCAGTGCCAGAGCAGCGGGGGATTCCTCCTACGAGCAGTACTTC. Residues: CSARAAGDSSYEQYF.

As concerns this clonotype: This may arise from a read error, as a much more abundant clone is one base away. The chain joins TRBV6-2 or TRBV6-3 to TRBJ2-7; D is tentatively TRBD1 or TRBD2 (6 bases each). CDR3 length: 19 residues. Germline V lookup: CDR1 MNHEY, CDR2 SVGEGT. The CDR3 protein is CAGSYRVKLAGLFSYEQYF. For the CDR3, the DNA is TGTGCCGGCAGTTACAGGGTCAAATTGGCGGGACTCTTCTCCTACGAGCAGTACTTC.

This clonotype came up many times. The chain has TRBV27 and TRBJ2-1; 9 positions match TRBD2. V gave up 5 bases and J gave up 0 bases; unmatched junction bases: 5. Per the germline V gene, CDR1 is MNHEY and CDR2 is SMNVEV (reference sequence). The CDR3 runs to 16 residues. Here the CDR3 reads CASSPLAGSSYNEQFF. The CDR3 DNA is TGTGCCAGCAGTCCCCTAGCGGGGAGCTCCTACAATGAGCAGTTCTTC.

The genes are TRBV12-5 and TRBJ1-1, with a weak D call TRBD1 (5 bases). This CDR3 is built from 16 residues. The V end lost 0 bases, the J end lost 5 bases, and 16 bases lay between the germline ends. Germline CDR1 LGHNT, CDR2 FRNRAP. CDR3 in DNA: TGTGCTAGTGGTTTGGTAATTGGCAGGGATGCGACTGAAGCTTTCTTT. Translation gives CASGLVIGRDATEAFF. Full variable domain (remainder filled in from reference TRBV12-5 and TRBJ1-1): DARVTQTPRHKVTEMGQEVTMRCQPILGHNTVFWYRQTMMQGLELLAYFRNRAPLDDSGMPKDRFSAEMPDATLATLKIQPSEPRDSAVYFCASGLVIGRDATEAFFGQGTRLTVV.

CDR3 DNA: TGTGCCAGCAGTTTGCCCCGAGACAGGGCGGCAGATACGCAGTATTTT. Protein product: CASSLPRDRAADTQYF. The V and J genes are TRBV28 and TRBJ2-3, with 7 bases aligning to TRBD1. With 3 bases clipped from V and 4 bases from J, the junction kept 10 bases outside the gene matches. Germline values: CDR1 MDHEN, CDR2 SYDVKM. CDR3 size: 16 residues.

The CDR3 sequence: CAWSPIKDTQYF. The CDR3 DNA reads as TGTGCCTGGAGTCCCATTAAGGATACGCAGTATTTT. The rearrangement joins TRBV30 to TRBJ2-3; D not resolved. Between the trimmed V and J ends, which lost 2 bases and 6 bases, there was a span of 9 bases. Germline CDR1 is GTSNPN and CDR2 is SVGIG (reference sequence). This CDR3 spans 12 amino acids.

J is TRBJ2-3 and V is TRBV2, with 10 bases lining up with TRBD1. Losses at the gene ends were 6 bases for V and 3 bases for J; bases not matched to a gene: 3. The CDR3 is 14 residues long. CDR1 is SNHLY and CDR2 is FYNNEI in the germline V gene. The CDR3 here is CASRTGGGTDTQYF. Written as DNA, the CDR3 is TGTGCCAGCAGGACAGGGGGCGGTACAGATACGCAGTATTTT.

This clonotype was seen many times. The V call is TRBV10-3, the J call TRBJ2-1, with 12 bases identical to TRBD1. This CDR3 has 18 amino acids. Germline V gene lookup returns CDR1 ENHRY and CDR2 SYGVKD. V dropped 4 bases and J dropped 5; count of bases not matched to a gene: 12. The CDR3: CAISGPGTGGSSDNEQFF. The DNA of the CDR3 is TGTGCCATCAGTGGTCCCGGGACAGGGGGCTCCTCTGACAATGAGCAGTTCTTC.

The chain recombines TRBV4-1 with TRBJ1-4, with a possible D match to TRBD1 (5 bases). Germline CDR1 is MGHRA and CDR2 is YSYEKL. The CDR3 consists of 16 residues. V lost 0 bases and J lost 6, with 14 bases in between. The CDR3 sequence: CASSQDRQGGDEKLFF. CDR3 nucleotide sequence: TGCGCCAGCAGCCAAGATCGGCAGGGCGGGGATGAAAAACTGTTTTTT.

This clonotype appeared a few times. The chain's CDR3 is CASSQDLGNSGNTIYF. The CDR3 nucleotides read TGTGCCAGCAGCCAAGATTTGGGGAACTCTGGAAACACCATATATTTT. The chain uses TRBV3-1 and TRBJ1-3; D gene unclear. Trimming removed 0 bases from V and 0 bases from J, with 9 bases in between. Germline assignment: CDR1 LGHDT and CDR2 YNNKEL (reference sequence). The CDR3 is 16 amino acids. The whole variable domain, remainder taken from reference TRBV3-1 and TRBJ1-3, is DTAVSQTPKYLVTQMGNDKSIKCEQNLGHDTMYWYKQDSKKFLKIMFSYNNKELIINETVPNRFSPKSPDKAHLNLHINSLELGDSAVYFCASSQDLGNSGNTIYFGEGSWLTVV.

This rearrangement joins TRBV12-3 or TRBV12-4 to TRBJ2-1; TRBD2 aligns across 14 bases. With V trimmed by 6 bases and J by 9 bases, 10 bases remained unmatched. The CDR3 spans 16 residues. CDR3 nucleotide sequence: TGTGCCAGCAGGCAGGGACTAGCGGGAGTGAGGGCTGAGCAGTTCTTC. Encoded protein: CASRQGLAGVRAEQFF.

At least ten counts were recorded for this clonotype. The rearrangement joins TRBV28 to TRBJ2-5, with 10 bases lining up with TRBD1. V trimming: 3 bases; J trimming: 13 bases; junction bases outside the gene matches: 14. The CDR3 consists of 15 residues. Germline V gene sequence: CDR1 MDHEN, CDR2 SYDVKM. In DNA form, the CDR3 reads TGTGCCAGCAGTTTTCTGTTTGACAGGGGGCTTTCTCGGTACTTC. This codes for CASSFLFDRGLSRYF.

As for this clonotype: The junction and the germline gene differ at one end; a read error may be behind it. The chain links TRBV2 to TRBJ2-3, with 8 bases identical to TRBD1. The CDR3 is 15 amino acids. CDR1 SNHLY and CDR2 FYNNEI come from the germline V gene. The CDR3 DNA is TGTGCCAGCAGTATCCGGGACAGGAGTGCAGATACACAGTATTTT. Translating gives CASSIRDRSADTQYF.

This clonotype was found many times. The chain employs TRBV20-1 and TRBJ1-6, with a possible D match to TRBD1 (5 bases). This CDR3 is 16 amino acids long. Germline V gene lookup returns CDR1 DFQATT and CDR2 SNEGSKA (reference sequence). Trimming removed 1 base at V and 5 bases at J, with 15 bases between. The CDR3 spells CSARVTRGSNNSPLHF. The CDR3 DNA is TGCAGTGCTAGAGTGACGAGGGGTTCGAATAATTCACCCCTCCACTTT.

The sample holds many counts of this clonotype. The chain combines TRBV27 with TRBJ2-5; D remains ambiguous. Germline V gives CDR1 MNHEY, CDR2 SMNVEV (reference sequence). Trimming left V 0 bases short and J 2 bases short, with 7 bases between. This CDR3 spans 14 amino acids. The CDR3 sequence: CASSLSREQETQYF. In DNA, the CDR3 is TGTGCCAGCAGTTTATCAAGGGAACAAGAGACCCAGTACTTC.

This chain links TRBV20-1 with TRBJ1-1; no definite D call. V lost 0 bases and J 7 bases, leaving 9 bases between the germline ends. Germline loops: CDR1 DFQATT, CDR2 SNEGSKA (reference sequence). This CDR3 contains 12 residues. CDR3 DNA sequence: TGCAGTGCTAGAGATTTGGGGAATGAAGCTTTCTTT. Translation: CSARDLGNEAFF.

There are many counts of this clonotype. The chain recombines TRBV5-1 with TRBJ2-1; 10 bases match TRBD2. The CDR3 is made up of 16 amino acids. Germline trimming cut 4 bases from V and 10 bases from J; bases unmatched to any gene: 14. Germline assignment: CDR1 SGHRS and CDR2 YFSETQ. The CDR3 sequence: CASSPPWSSGRGEQFF. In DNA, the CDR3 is TGCGCCAGCAGCCCACCGTGGTCTAGCGGGAGAGGGGAGCAGTTCTTC.